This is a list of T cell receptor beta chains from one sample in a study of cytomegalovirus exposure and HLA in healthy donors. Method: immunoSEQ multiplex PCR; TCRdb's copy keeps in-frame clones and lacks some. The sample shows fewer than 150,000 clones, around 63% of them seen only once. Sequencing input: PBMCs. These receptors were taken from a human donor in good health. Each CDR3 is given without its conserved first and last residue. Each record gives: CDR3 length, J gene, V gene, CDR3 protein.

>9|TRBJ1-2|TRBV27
AIGGYYGYT
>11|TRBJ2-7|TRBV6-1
ASSEESGGEQY
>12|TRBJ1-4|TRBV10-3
AISEGTGNEKLF
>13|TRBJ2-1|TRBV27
ASSRGQGGENEQF
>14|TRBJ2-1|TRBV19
ASSVNRGRTYNEQF
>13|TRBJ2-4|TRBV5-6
ASSFGTGAKNIQY
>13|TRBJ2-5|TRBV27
ASSNRGLGIETQY
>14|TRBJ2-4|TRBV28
ASSLDPQRPGDIQY
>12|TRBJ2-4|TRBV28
ASSRQGSKNIQY
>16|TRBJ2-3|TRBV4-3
ASSQDYPWREVTDTQY
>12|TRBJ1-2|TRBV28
ASSTQGSAYGYT
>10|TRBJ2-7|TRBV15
ATSLGWLEQY
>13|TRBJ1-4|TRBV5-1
ASSTAGQSNEKLF
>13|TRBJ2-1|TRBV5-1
ASSLYQREFDEQF
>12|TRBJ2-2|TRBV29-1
SVERGTNTGELF
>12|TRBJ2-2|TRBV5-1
ASSSTSGTGELF
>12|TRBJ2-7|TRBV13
ASSGGTESDEQY
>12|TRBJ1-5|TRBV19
ASSLSTGNQPQH
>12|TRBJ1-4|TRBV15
ATRTTGVNEKLF
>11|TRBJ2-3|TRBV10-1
ASSGTRADTQY
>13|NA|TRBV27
ASSPRDRGPYEQY
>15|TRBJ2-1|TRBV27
ASSLSLSSGRVREQF
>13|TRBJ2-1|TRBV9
ASSQAGVQYNEQF
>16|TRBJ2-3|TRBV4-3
ASSQEPKTSGSADTQY
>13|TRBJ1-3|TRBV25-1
ASSEVGGSGNTIY
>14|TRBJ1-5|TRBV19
ASKIGGQGAGQPQH